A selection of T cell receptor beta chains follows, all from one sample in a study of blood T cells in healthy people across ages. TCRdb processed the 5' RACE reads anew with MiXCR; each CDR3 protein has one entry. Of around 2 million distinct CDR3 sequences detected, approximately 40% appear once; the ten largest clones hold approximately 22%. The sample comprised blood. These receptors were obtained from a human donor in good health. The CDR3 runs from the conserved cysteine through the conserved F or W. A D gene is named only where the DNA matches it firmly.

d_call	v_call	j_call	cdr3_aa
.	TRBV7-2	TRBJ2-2	CASSLVTKSTGELFF
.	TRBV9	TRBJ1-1	CASSVGGGGPEAFF
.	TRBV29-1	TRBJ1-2	CSVEEGLGTYGYTF
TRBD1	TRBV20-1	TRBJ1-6	CSAPPGRRTGVNSPLHF
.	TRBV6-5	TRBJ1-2	CASSGGAHYGYTF
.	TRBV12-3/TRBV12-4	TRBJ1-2	CASSSLFVTGKKGAYGYTF
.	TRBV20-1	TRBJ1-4	CSAGRGGEKLFF
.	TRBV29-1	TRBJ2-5	CSVLLASGETQYF
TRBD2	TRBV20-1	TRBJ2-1	CSARGPSGGGSSYNEQFF
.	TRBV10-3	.	CAISESMRNRPQYF
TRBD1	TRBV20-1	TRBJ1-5	CSASSPRTGVVGNQPQHF
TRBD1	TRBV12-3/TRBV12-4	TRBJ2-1	CASSLPGTGQFF
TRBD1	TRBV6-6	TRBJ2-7	CASSYPSQGREQYF
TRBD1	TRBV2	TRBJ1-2	CASSPTTGGAYGYTF
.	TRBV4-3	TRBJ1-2	CASSQERGDGYTF
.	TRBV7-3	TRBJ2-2	CASSLGGHNTGELFF
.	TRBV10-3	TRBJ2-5	CAISEFVNRETQYF
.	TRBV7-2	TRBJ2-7	CASSPRGAGAEQYF
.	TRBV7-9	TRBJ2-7	CASSRDLGHEQYF
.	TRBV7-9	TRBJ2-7	CASSLGPGYYEQYF
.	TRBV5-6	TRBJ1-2	CAGSSELESNYGYTF
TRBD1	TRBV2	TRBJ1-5	CASSGGQGFNQPQHF
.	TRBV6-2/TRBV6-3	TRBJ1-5	CASSYRSYSNQPQHF
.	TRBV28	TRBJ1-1	CASSLSAGWDTEAFF
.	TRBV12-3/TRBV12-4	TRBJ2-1	CASSPYRGGLDPNEQFF
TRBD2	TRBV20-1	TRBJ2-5	CSASRLAGTYQETQYF
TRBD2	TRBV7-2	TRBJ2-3	CASSLRTSGHNTQYF
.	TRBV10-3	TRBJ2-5	CAISLPTNEQYF
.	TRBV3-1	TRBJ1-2	CASSQEPGPTYGYTF
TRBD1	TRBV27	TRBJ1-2	CASSLTGNHDYTF
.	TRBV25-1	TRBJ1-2	CASSGFGGAPLGYGYTF
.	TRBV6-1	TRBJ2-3	CASRFGAWGTDTQYF
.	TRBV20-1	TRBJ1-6	CSATDSRFSPLHF
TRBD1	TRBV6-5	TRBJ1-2	CASSYYTGGYGYTF
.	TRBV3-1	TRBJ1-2	CASSRGHNPNYGYTF
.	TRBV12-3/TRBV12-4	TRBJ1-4	CASSLYGVGGEKLFF
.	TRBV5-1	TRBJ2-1	CASSPFGGGVDNEQFF
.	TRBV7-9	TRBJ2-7	CASRQSGAGSSYEQYF
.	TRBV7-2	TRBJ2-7	CASSFGSWVEQYF
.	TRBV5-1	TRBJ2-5	CASSLGRGDETQYF
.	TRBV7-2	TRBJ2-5	CASSSLTGTHQETQYF
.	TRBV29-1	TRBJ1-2	CSVEDKSGYTF
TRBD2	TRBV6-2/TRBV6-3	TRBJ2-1	CASGGTSGDSYNEQFF
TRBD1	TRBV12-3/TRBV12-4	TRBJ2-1	CASSPAMDRVKHEQFF
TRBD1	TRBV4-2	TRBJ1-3	CASSPDRNGNTIYF